The rows below give T cell receptor beta chains drawn from one sample of a study of T cell clones after liver transplantation. Measured with immunoSEQ multiplex PCR; TCRdb has only the in-frame clones, and not every one. This sample has tens of thousands of clones, with more than 75% found just once. The sample in question was CD4+ T cells from blood, obtained before liver transplant. The receptors originated from a human donor who received a liver transplant. Each CDR3 is given without its conserved first and last residue. The order of the fields is V gene, CDR3 protein.

TRBV5-1,ASNPNIREQY
TRBV5-1,ASSPGTANNEQF
TRBV7-9,ASSLDGQVGNTIY
TRBV19,ASSARPGLARETQY
TRBV6-6,ASSETGTGGGEAF
TRBV11-2,ASSRGSGSSYEQY
TRBV19,ASSIPGGELF
TRBV5-1,ASSVGHHDTEAF
TRBV7-9,ASSLDSSYNEQF
TRBV30,AWSSGGPGQPQH
TRBV11-3,ASSLRQGYEKLF
TRBV19,ASSIRSGQGGTEAF
TRBV4-3,ASSQDQVGELF
TRBV10-3,AISERDREKLF
TRBV2,ASSEVRVVTEAF
TRBV9,ASSDSGGSYNEQF
TRBV2,ASGLEQGITEQY
TRBV6-1,ASSGWPTSTDTQY
TRBV7-2,ASSLALESTQY
TRBV11-1,ASSLGSGREWETQY
TRBV30,AWSLRGGLRSEKLF
TRBV7-3,ASSLGTPTDTQY
TRBV29-1,SAGVIEETQY
TRBV9,ASSVGTDSYGEQF
TRBV29-1,SVAFSNYEQY
TRBV6-1,ASSLLVGDYNEQF
TRBV12-5,ASGLTGSNTEAF
TRBV6-6,ASRGTTDTQY
TRBV7-8,ASSLNSDRRGGELF
TRBV19,ASTPGQGFSFAYGYT
TRBV19,ASSMEGPGANVLT
TRBV7-8,ASSLASHSIETQY
TRBV6-5,ASSYGTGRHEQY